This T cell receptor (beta chain) comes out of a study of blood T cell repertoires in COVID-19. Looking at the study overall: The cDNA or gDNA used as material had been derived from T cells, B-cell-depleted T cells, or PBMCs.

Produced via immunoSEQ multiplex PCR; TCRdb's table is partial and in-frame only. The top ten hold approximately 3.3% of the sample, which has roughly 100,000 clones, around 83% seen once. Germline V CDR1 and CDR2: SGHVS, FQNEAQ. The V end was cut by 3 bases, the J end by 3 bases, with 5 bases between. The CDR3 length is 13 residues. Sequencing input: peripheral blood. The TCR originated in an elderly woman with active or convalescent COVID-19. The rearrangement uses TRBV7-8 and TRBJ2-2; no reliable D call. CDR3 sequence: CASSLRDTGELFF. CDR3 nucleotides: TGTGCCAGCAGCTTGAGAGACACCGGGGAGCTGTTTTTT.